One sample yielded the 31 T cell receptor beta chains listed below, sequenced in a study of OX40 agonist ivuxolimab in advanced cancers. Some clones are missing from TCRdb's copy, which holds only in-frame ones; the method was immunoSEQ multiplex PCR. The sample yields over 25,000 clones, approximately 80% seen once. The sequences come from CD4+ or CD8+ T cells sorted from blood, collected in a trial of the OX40 agonist ivuxolimab. The receptors derive from an adult with an advanced solid tumor such as melanoma, head and neck, liver or kidney cancer.

V usage is TRBV7-6 and J usage is TRBJ2-7; no firm D call. The ends were cut back, 10 bases at V and 0 bases at J, with 16 bases in the middle. There are 14 residues in the CDR3. The germline V gene has CDR1 SGHVS and CDR2 FNYEAQ. Here the CDR3 DNA reads TGTGCCACCGTGAATCCGGATCACTCCTACGAGCAGTACTTC. It translates to CATVNPDHSYEQYF.

This chain connects TRBV30 to TRBJ2-7; tentatively, D is TRBD1 or TRBD2 (6 bases each). Deletions cut 3 bases from V and 6 bases from J, with 12 bases between. Germline CDR1 reads GTSNPN; CDR2 reads SVGIG (reference sequence). The CDR3 consists of 12 residues. CDR3 nucleotide sequence: TGTGCCTGGAGGGTCAGGGGAGGCGAGCAGTACTTC. As protein: CAWRVRGGEQYF.

The V and J genes are TRBV5-6 and TRBJ2-1; D not certain. This CDR3 contains 16 residues. Germline CDR1 is SGHDT and CDR2 is YYEEEE. The V end lost 1 base, the J end lost 6 bases, and 17 bases lay between the germline ends. Here the CDR3 reads CASSLKGSVGFNEQFF. The CDR3 bases are TGTGCCAGCAGCTTGAAAGGCAGCGTGGGGTTCAATGAGCAGTTCTTC.

The chain recombines TRBV30 with TRBJ1-2; tentative D call: TRBD1 (6 bases). Trimming pared 1 base from V and 14 bases from J, leaving 17 bases between. This CDR3 region has 12 residues. The germline V gene has CDR1 GTSNPN and CDR2 SVGIG (reference sequence). DNA for the CDR3: TGTGCCTGGAGTGACCTCCGGGACATTGGAACCTTC. Amino acids: CAWSDLRDIGTF.

This chain links TRBV30 with TRBJ2-1, with D maybe TRBD1 (5 bases). Trimming shortened V by 3 bases and J by 1 base, and 16 bases separated the two germline ends. The CDR3 runs 16 residues. CDR1 GTSNPN and CDR2 SVGIG come from the germline V gene (reference sequence). Here the CDR3 reads CAWSLIQGWSYNEQFF. The CDR3 DNA follows: TGTGCCTGGAGCTTAATTCAGGGTTGGTCCTACAATGAGCAGTTCTTC.

J is TRBJ2-7 and V is TRBV7-9; maybe TRBD2 (6 bases). The germline V gene has CDR1 SEHNR and CDR2 FQNEAQ (reference sequence). The ends were cut back, 5 bases at V and 6 bases at J, with 17 bases in the middle. The CDR3 runs 14 residues. CDR3 in DNA: TGTGCCAGCAGCCCGGAGTTCGGGAGTGGCGAGCAGTACTTC. This encodes CASSPEFGSGEQYF. Using reference TRBV7-9 and TRBJ2-7 for the parts outside the CDR3, the full variable domain is DTGVSQNPRHKITKRGQNVTFRCDPISEHNRLYWYRQTLGQGPEFLTYFQNEAQLEKSRLLSDRFSAERPKGSFSTLEIQRTEQGDSAMYLCASSPEFGSGEQYFGPGTRLTVT.

The rearrangement joins TRBV2 to TRBJ2-7; 7 bases are shared with TRBD1. CDR3 length: 13 residues. The ends lost 6 bases at V and 1 base at J; junction bases unmatched: 3. Germline V CDR1 and CDR2: SNHLY, FYNNEI. The CDR3 DNA is TGTGCCAGCAGGCCGGGACAGTCCTACGAGCAGTACTTC. Translation gives CASRPGQSYEQYF.

The chain is built from TRBV6-5 and TRBJ2-7; 9 bases map to TRBD1. This CDR3 is 14 amino acids long. Per the germline V gene, CDR1 is MNHEY and CDR2 is SVGAGI. V was pared by 2 bases and J by 3 bases, with 2 bases of the junction left unmatched. The CDR3 sequence is CASSYRTGDYEQYF. The CDR3 DNA reads as TGTGCCAGCAGTTACCGGACAGGGGACTACGAGCAGTACTTC.

The chain carries TRBV9 and TRBJ1-1; the D is unclear. V was trimmed by 2 bases and J by 3 bases, leaving 8 bases between them. Germline V lookup: CDR1 SGDLS, CDR2 YYNGEE. This CDR3 contains 13 residues. For the CDR3, the DNA is TGTGCCAGCAGCGTTGATACATACACTGAAGCTTTCTTT. As protein: CASSVDTYTEAFF.

This chain uses TRBV4-2 with TRBJ2-2; D could derive from TRBD1 or TRBD2 (5 bases each). Germline values: CDR1 LGHNA, CDR2 YNFKEQ. This CDR3 has 16 amino acids. V was cut by 0 bases and J by 5 bases, with 13 bases left in between. The CDR3 nucleotides are TGTGCCAGCAGCCAAGAGGACGGGGCATTGACCGGGGAGCTGTTTTTT. It codes for CASSQEDGALTGELFF.

This clone was observed once. The chain is built from TRBV16 and TRBJ1-3; D is unclear. Trimming stripped 8 bases from V and 2 bases from J, with 10 bases between. The germline V gene encodes CDR1 KGHSY and CDR2 FQNENV. The CDR3 extends over 13 amino acids. As DNA, the CDR3 is TGTGCCAGCCGACGATCAACTGGAAACACCATATATTTT. Translating it yields CASRRSTGNTIYF.

The V call is TRBV6-1, the J call TRBJ2-1, with TRBD2 identical over 11 bases. In germline, CDR1 is MNHNS, CDR2 SASEGT. The V gene end was trimmed by 4 bases and the J gene end by 10 bases; junction bases not matched to a gene: 6. The CDR3 sequence is 14 residues long. CDR3 nucleotides: TGTGCCAGCAGTGGACTAGCGGGGCTAGGGGAGCAGTTCTTC. Translated: CASSGLAGLGEQFF.

The gene calls are TRBV4-1 and TRBJ2-5, with 10 positions matching TRBD2. Germline trimming cut 1 base from V and 1 base from J; bases unmatched to any gene: 3. CDR3 size: 16 residues. Looked up from germline, CDR1 is MGHRA and CDR2 is YSYEKL. As DNA, the CDR3 is TGCGCCAGCAGCCAAGTTAGCGGGAGGCCCCAAGAGACCCAGTACTTC. Protein sequence: CASSQVSGRPQETQYF.

This clone was recorded once. The chain employs TRBV7-3 and TRBJ1-1; the D gene is possibly TRBD1 (5 bases). V was trimmed by 2 bases and J by 8 bases, leaving 15 bases between them. Germline V CDR1 and CDR2: SGHTA, FQGTGA. This CDR3 comprises 14 residues. In DNA form, the CDR3 reads TGTGCCAGCAGCTTATTAGGTTGGAGGGGCGAAGCTTTCTTT. Amino acid sequence: CASSLLGWRGEAFF. The full variable domain, completed using reference TRBV7-3 and TRBJ1-1, is GAGVSQTPSNKVTEKGKYVELRCDPISGHTALYWYRQSLGQGPEFLIYFQGTGAADDSGLPNDRFFAVRPEGSVSTLKIQRTERGDSAVYLCASSLLGWRGEAFFGQGTRLTVV.

This chain uses TRBV14 with TRBJ2-7; D is ambiguous. V was clipped by 1 base and J by 1 base, with 5 bases between them. CDR3 length: 13 amino acids. Germline loops: CDR1 SGHDN, CDR2 FVKESK. Written as DNA, the CDR3 is TGTGCCAGCAGCCAAGTACAGTCCTACGAGCAGTACTTC. It is translated as CASSQVQSYEQYF.

This clone was seen only a few times. V gene TRBV7-2 combines with J gene TRBJ1-2, with a possible D match to TRBD1 (5 bases). V was cut by 4 bases and J by 1 base, with 13 bases left in between. The CDR3 is 15 amino acids. Germline assignment: CDR1 SGHTA and CDR2 FQGNSA. The CDR3 loop is CASSSRQLLNYGYTF. In DNA, the CDR3 is TGTGCCAGCAGCTCCCGACAGCTCCTTAACTATGGCTACACCTTC.

This clone was seen more than once but under ten times. This sequence joins TRBV30 and TRBJ2-7; 9 bases line up with TRBD1. Per germline, CDR1 GTSNPN and CDR2 SVGIG (reference sequence). The CDR3 spans 14 residues. V lost 2 bases to trimming and J lost 4 bases; unmatched junction nucleotides: 6. This chain's CDR3 is CAWSYGTGLYEQYF. Written as DNA, the CDR3 is TGTGCCTGGAGTTACGGGACAGGGTTATACGAGCAGTACTTC.

The V gene is TRBV10-3, the J gene TRBJ2-7, with a possible D match to TRBD1 (5 bases). Germline values: CDR1 ENHRY, CDR2 SYGVKD. CDR3 length equals 16 residues. V dropped 3 bases and J dropped 4 bases, with 19 bases sitting between them. The CDR3 reads CAISDGPTQGLYEQYF. The CDR3 coding sequence is TGTGCCATCAGTGATGGGCCGACTCAGGGCCTTTACGAGCAGTACTTC.

The V call is TRBV11-3, the J call TRBJ2-3; D remains ambiguous. Germline lookup yields CDR1 SGHNT and CDR2 YENEEA. Trimming pared 7 bases from V and 2 bases from J, leaving 10 bases between. The CDR3 runs to 13 residues. CDR3: CASTDYLTDTQYF. CDR3 sequence (DNA): TGTGCCAGCACCGATTACCTCACAGATACGCAGTATTTT. Complete variable domain (other parts from reference TRBV11-3 and TRBJ2-3): EAGVVQSPRYKIIEKKQPVAFWCNPISGHNTLYWYLQNLGQGPELLIRYENEEAVDDSQLPKDRFSAERLKGVDSTLKIQPAELGDSAVYLCASTDYLTDTQYFGPGTRLTVL.

By share of the sample, this clone is medium-sized (0.01 to 0.1%). V and J are TRBV7-2 and TRBJ2-7; weak D call: TRBD1 (5 bases). Germline-derived CDR1 and CDR2 are SGHTA and FQGNSA. CDR3 length: 14 amino acids. V shed 1 base and J shed 7 bases, with 14 bases lying between them. CDR3 sequence reads: CASSLVSGPGEQYF. The CDR3 DNA follows: TGTGCCAGCAGCTTAGTCTCAGGGCCTGGGGAGCAGTACTTC.

The rearrangement joins TRBV11-2 to TRBJ1-4; D is unresolved. The CDR3 has 15 residues. The V end lost 0 bases, the J end lost 7 bases, and 12 bases lay between the germline ends. The germline gives CDR1 SGHAT, CDR2 FQNNGV. CDR3 coding DNA: TGTGCCAGCAGCTTAGATCTCAAGGCGTCTGAAAAACTGTTTTTT. Translation gives CASSLDLKASEKLFF.

The V and J genes are TRBV6-6 and TRBJ2-3, with 10 nucleotides matching TRBD2. Per the germline V gene, CDR1 is MNHNY and CDR2 is SVGAGI (reference sequence). The CDR3 length is 15 residues. The V segment lost 6 bases and the J segment 3 bases; nucleotides outside the gene matches: 6. The CDR3 loop reads CASSYTSGVTDTQYF. CDR3 sequence (DNA): TGTGCCAGCAGCTATACTAGCGGGGTAACAGATACGCAGTATTTT.

The chain recombines TRBV16 with TRBJ2-5; D possibly corresponds to TRBD2 (5 bases). The CDR3 is 16 amino acids. Trimming took 1 base from V and 5 from J, leaving 17 bases between them. Germline V CDR1 and CDR2: KGHSY, FQNENV. CDR3 sequence (DNA): TGTGCCAGCAGCCAATATGAGGTTGCCGGGGAGGAGACCCAGTACTTC. It encodes CASSQYEVAGEETQYF.

The rearrangement uses TRBV12-5 and TRBJ2-3; D is possibly TRBD1 or TRBD2 (5 bases each). Germline V gene data show CDR1 as LGHNT and CDR2 as FRNRAP. V was cut by 4 bases and J by 0 bases, with 11 bases left in between. CDR3 size: 15 residues. CDR3 residues: CASGSPGRSTDTQYF. The CDR3 nucleotides read TGTGCTAGTGGTTCGCCGGGACGCAGCACAGATACGCAGTATTTT.

The CDR3 DNA is TGTGCCAGCCCGGTAGTCTGGCGGGAGTCAGCAAATGAGCAGTTCTTC. Translating it yields CASPVVWRESANEQFF. The chain has TRBV2 and TRBJ2-1; 7 nucleotides align to TRBD2. V gave up 8 bases and J gave up 7 bases; unmatched junction bases: 17. CDR1 and CDR2 (germline): SNHLY, FYNNEI. CDR3 size: 16 residues.

CDR3 in amino acids: CASSQDGDTQYF. The CDR3 DNA follows: TGCGCCAGCAGCCAAGACGGGGATACGCAGTATTTT. The chain employs TRBV4-1 and TRBJ2-3; D gene unclear. This CDR3 has 12 amino acids. V was shortened by 0 bases and J by 6 bases, with 4 bases between the two germline ends. Germline V gives CDR1 MGHRA, CDR2 YSYEKL.

Turning to this clone: At one end, the junction sequence differs from germline, possibly due to a read error. The chain couples TRBV15 to TRBJ2-1, with D hard to call. There are 13 residues in the CDR3. CDR1 is LNHNV and CDR2 is YYDKDF in the germline V gene (reference sequence). The CDR3: CATRSIYGNEQFF. In nucleotides, the CDR3 is TGTGCCACCCGCAGTATCTACGGCAATGAGCAGTTCTTC.

The chain joins TRBV28 to TRBJ2-5; 8 nucleotides match TRBD1. The V gene end was trimmed by 7 bases and the J gene end by 4 bases; junction bases not matched to a gene: 8. The CDR3 length is 14 residues. CDR1 is MDHEN and CDR2 is SYDVKM in the germline V gene. The CDR3 DNA reads as TGTGCCAGCAACCCGACAGGGGCAGGAGAGACCCAGTACTTC. This codes for CASNPTGAGETQYF.

J is TRBJ2-7 and V is TRBV7-9; 13 nucleotides line up with TRBD2. The trim removed 5 bases at V and 0 bases at J, leaving 4 bases unmatched. Germline V gives CDR1 SEHNR, CDR2 FQNEAQ (reference sequence). This CDR3 region has 16 residues. CDR3 sequence: CASSMTSGGNSYEQYF. In DNA, the CDR3 is TGTGCCAGCAGCATGACTAGCGGGGGGAACTCCTACGAGCAGTACTTC.

The chain links TRBV4-2 to TRBJ2-4, with D hard to call. The CDR3 totals 17 residues. Trimming cost V 0 bases and J 4 bases, with 16 bases left between them. The germline gives CDR1 LGHNA, CDR2 YNFKEQ. CDR3 sequence reads: CASSQDVWGAAKNIQYF. The CDR3 DNA follows: TGTGCCAGCAGCCAAGACGTCTGGGGTGCTGCAAAAAACATTCAGTACTTC.

The CDR3, as DNA: TGCGCCAGCAGCCCACGGGACAGGTCCTACGAGCAGTACTTC. Residues: CASSPRDRSYEQYF. The V and J genes are TRBV5-1 and TRBJ2-7, with 8 bases identical to TRBD1. The CDR3 loop spans 14 amino acids. Germline trimming cut 4 bases from V and 1 base from J; bases unmatched to any gene: 4. Germline lookup yields CDR1 SGHRS and CDR2 YFSETQ.